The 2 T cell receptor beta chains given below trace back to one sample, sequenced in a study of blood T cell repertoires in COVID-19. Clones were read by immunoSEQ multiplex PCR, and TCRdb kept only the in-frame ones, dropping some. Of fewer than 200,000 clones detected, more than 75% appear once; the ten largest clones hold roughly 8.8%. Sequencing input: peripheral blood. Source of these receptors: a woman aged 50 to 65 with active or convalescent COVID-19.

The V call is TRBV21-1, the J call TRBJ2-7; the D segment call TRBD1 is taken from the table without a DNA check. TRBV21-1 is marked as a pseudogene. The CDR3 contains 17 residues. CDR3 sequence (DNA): TGTGCCAGCAGCAAATCGGGACAGGATACCTCTCGCCACGAGCAGTACTTC. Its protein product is CASSKSGQDTSRHEQYF.

The CDR3 spells CASSPGRGPDTQYF. CDR3 nucleotide sequence: TGTGCCAGCAGTCCCGGGAGAGGCCCAGATACGCAGTATTTT. The gene calls are TRBV2 and TRBJ2-3; D may be TRBD2 (6 bases). Trimming shortened V by 5 bases and J by 4 bases, and 13 bases separated the two germline ends. CDR3 length equals 14 residues. Germline loops: CDR1 SNHLY, CDR2 FYNNEI.